This T cell receptor (beta chain) stems from a study of blood T cell repertoires in COVID-19. Authors' data handling: Amplifying reference gene primers gave estimates of nucleated cell counts. TCRdb keeps only in-frame clones here, not all; method: immunoSEQ multiplex PCR. V, J and clone size were drawn from that table, and D and trimming were deduced from the DNA. Of some 20,000 clones listed, about 90% are singletons. The CDR3 is made up of 16 amino acids. Germline CDR1 reads SGHTA; CDR2 reads FQGTGA. Trimming stripped 1 base from V and 1 base from J, with 12 bases between. Specimen: peripheral blood. This TCR was sampled from a human donor in a cohort sampled during active COVID-19. The chain links TRBV7-3 to TRBJ2-3; D is perhaps TRBD2 (6 bases). The CDR3 DNA reads as TGTGCCAGCAGCTTAATTTCCGGGGGACGCACAGATACGCAGTATTTT. Its translation is CASSLISGGRTDTQYF.